This entry is about one T cell receptor (beta chain). The data were taken from a study of T cell responses to AZD1222 COVID-19 vaccine. Study as a whole: Analyses pooled second doses at about 4 or about 12 weeks.

The CDR3 covers 15 residues. TCRdb keeps only in-frame clones here, not all; method: immunoSEQ multiplex PCR. The sample has 120,000 or so clones; more than 75% are singletons. The genes are TRBV1 and TRBJ2-7; the DNA was not compared with TRBD1, the D call given in the table. TRBV1 is flagged as a pseudogene. The starting material was peripheral blood, obtained on day 0 of AZD1222 vaccination. The sequence was obtained from an adult in good health. The chain's CDR3 is CTSSQDQRDKYEQYF. CDR3 nucleotide sequence: TGCACCAGCAGCCAAGATCAGAGGGACAAGTACGAGCAGTACTTC.